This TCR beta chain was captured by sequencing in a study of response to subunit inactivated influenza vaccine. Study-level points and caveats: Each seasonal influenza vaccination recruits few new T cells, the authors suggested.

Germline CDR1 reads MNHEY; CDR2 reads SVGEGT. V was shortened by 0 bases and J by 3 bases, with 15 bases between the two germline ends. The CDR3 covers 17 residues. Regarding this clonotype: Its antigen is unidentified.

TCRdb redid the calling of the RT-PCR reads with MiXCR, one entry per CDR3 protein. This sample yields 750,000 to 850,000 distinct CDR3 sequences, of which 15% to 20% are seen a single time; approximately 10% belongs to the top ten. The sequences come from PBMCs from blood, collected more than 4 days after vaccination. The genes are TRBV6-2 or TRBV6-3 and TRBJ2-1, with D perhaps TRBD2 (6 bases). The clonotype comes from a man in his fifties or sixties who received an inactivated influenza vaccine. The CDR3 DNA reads TGTGCCAGCAGTTACTCATTTGGGCGGGGAATCTACAATGAGCAGTTCTTC. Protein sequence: CASSYSFGRGIYNEQFF.